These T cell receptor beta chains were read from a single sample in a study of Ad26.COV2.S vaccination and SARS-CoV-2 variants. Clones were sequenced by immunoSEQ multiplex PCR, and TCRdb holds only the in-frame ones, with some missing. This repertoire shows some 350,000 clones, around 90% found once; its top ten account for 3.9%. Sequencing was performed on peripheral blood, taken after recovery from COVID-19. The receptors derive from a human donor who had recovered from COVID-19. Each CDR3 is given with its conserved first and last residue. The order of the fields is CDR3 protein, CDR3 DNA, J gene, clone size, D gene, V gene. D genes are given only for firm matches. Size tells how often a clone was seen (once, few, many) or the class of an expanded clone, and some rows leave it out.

CSGMNRGRDTEAFF TGCAGCGGGATGAACAGGGGGCGCGACACTGAAGCTTTCTTT TRBJ1-1 NA TRBD1 TRBV29-1
CASSVEQGTGSPLHF TGTGCCAGCAGCGTAGAACAGGGGACGGGGTCACCCCTCCACTTT TRBJ1-6 NA TRBD1 TRBV9
CASKALSALYGYTF TGTGCCAGTAAAGCCCTATCGGCTCTTTATGGCTACACCTTC TRBJ1-2 NA NA TRBV19
CASSQDDGGTEAFF TGTGCCAGCAGCCAAGACGATGGGGGAACTGAAGCTTTCTTT TRBJ1-1 NA NA TRBV3-1/TRBV3-2
CASSVRSLVGPDTEAFF TGTGCCAGCAGCGTAAGATCCCTAGTGGGCCCGGACACTGAAGCTTTCTTT TRBJ1-1 NA NA TRBV9
CATHGQRDQPQHF TGTGCCACCCACGGACAGAGGGATCAGCCCCAGCATTTT TRBJ1-5 NA NA TRBV27
CASGPGVGSSGANVLTF TGTGCTAGTGGGCCAGGGGTGGGGTCCTCTGGGGCCAACGTCCTGACTTTC TRBJ2-6 NA NA TRBV12-5
CASSHGTAWMNTEAFF TGTGCCAGCAGCCACGGGACAGCTTGGATGAACACTGAAGCTTTCTTT TRBJ1-1 NA TRBD1 TRBV14
CASSLRDRPTGELFF TGTGCCAGCAGCTTGAGGGACAGGCCCACCGGGGAGCTGTTTTTT TRBJ2-2 NA TRBD1 TRBV5-4
CASSVGDPGDTEAFF TGTGCCAGCAGCGTAGGAGATCCTGGGGACACTGAAGCTTTCTTT TRBJ1-1 few NA TRBV9
CASSSSRGGLGETQYF TGTGCCAGCAGCTCCTCGCGGGGGGGCCTAGGTGAGACCCAGTACTTC TRBJ2-5 NA TRBD2 TRBV7-2
CASLPTGAYNSPLHF TGTGCCAGCTTGCCGACAGGGGCCTATAATTCACCCCTCCACTTT TRBJ1-6 NA TRBD1 TRBV2
CATSRDPLGRGETQYF TGTGCCACCAGCAGAGATCCTTTGGGCCGAGGAGAGACCCAGTACTTC TRBJ2-5 NA NA TRBV15
CASSIDQVERWSSYNEQFF TGTGCCAGTAGTATAGATCAGGTCGAGCGGTGGAGCTCCTACAATGAGCAGTTCTTC TRBJ2-1 NA NA TRBV19
CASSRLAGGYYEQYF TGTGCCAGCAGCCGACTAGCGGGGGGTTACTACGAGCAGTACTTC TRBJ2-7 NA TRBD2 TRBV3-1/TRBV3-2
CSGRSLHRDNEQFF TGCAGCGGCAGGTCACTCCACAGGGACAATGAGCAGTTCTTC TRBJ2-1 NA NA TRBV29-1
CASSFPTSGGAYNEQFF TGTGCCAGCAGTTTCCCGACTAGCGGGGGGGCATACAATGAGCAGTTCTTC TRBJ2-1 NA TRBD2 TRBV6-2/TRBV6-3
CASRSGLSNQPQHF TGTGCCAGCAGGTCGGGCCTTAGCAATCAGCCCCAGCATTTT TRBJ1-5 NA NA TRBV2
CASKLSGTGNSPLHF TGTGCCAGCAAATTGTCCGGGACAGGGAATTCACCCCTCCACTTT TRBJ1-6 NA TRBD1 TRBV6-6
CASSTRLGAQYF TGTGCCAGTAGTACCCGACTGGGCGCGCAGTACTTC TRBJ2-7 NA NA TRBV19
CASSARGSNEKLFF TGTGCCAGCAGTGCTCGCGGGAGTAATGAAAAACTGTTTTTT TRBJ1-4 NA NA TRBV2
CASSWEAANYGYTF TGTGCCAGCAGCTGGGAGGCAGCTAACTATGGCTACACCTTC TRBJ1-2 NA NA TRBV5-4
CASSLVPGGMGYTF TGTGCCAGCTCCCTTGTCCCGGGGGGCATGGGCTACACCTTC TRBJ1-2 few NA TRBV14
CASTPPGAYSNQPQHF TGCGCCAGCACCCCCCCCGGGGCCTATAGCAATCAGCCCCAGCATTTT TRBJ1-5 NA NA TRBV10-1
CASSLGGDGYTF TGTGCCAGCAGCTTGGGGGGAGATGGCTACACCTTC TRBJ1-2 NA NA TRBV7-9
CASSHFRDSANYGYTF TGCGCCAGCAGCCATTTTAGGGACAGCGCTAACTATGGCTACACCTTC TRBJ1-2 NA TRBD1 TRBV4-1
CASSLGSISRNEKLFF TGCGCCAGCAGCTTGGGATCTATCAGCAGGAATGAAAAACTGTTTTTT TRBJ1-4 NA NA TRBV5-1
CAISEYGTSGGFGDEQFF TGTGCCATCAGTGAGTATGGGACTAGCGGGGGATTCGGGGATGAGCAGTTCTTC TRBJ2-1 NA TRBD2 TRBV10-3
CASSFLSGSSYEQYF TGTGCCAGCAGCTTTCTTAGCGGGTCCTCCTACGAGCAGTACTTC TRBJ2-7 NA TRBD2 TRBV7-9
CASSRDSSGYGYTF TGCGCCAGCAGCCGGGACTCCTCCGGCTATGGCTACACCTTC TRBJ1-2 NA NA TRBV5-1
CASRWTGEKLFF TGTGCCAGCAGATGGACGGGGGAAAAACTGTTTTTT TRBJ1-4 NA NA TRBV7-9
CASSVGAGPYEQYF TGTGCCAGCAGCGTAGGGGCAGGGCCCTACGAGCAGTACTTC TRBJ2-7 NA NA TRBV9
CASSVVGGGLYEQYF TGTGCCAGCAGCGTAGTTGGCGGGGGGCTCTACGAGCAGTACTTC TRBJ2-7 NA TRBD2 TRBV9
CASRPLWIGTDTQYF TGTGCCAGCAGACCCTTATGGATAGGCACAGATACGCAGTATTTT TRBJ2-3 NA NA TRBV2
CASSSEPAGPLSDTQYF TGTGCCAGCAGTTCAGAGCCGGCCGGGCCCCTATCAGATACGCAGTATTTT TRBJ2-3 NA NA TRBV6-2/TRBV6-3
CASSRGRLTSYNEQFF TGTGCCAGCAGCAGAGGACGGCTTACCTCCTACAATGAGCAGTTCTTC TRBJ2-1 NA NA TRBV6-2/TRBV6-3
CASSVGSSSYEQYF TGTGCCAGCAGCGTAGGATCTAGCTCCTACGAGCAGTACTTC TRBJ2-7 NA NA TRBV9
CASRAGQGETQYF TGTGCCAGCAGGGCAGGACAAGGGGAGACCCAGTACTTC TRBJ2-5 NA NA TRBV2
CASSPAELVGLFF TGTGCCAGCAGCCCGGCCGAACTCGTGGGACTGTTTTTT TRBJ1-4 NA NA TRBV12-3/TRBV12-4
CASSPQSIQPQHF TGTGCCAGCAGCCCGCAGTCCATTCAGCCCCAGCATTTT TRBJ1-5 NA NA TRBV3-1/TRBV3-2
CASSYGGSTEAFF TGTGCCAGCAGTTACGGGGGATCCACTGAAGCTTTCTTT TRBJ1-1 NA NA TRBV6-2/TRBV6-3
CASSAGLAAYNEQFF TGCGCCAGCAGCGCGGGACTAGCGGCCTACAATGAGCAGTTCTTC TRBJ2-1 NA TRBD2 TRBV5-1
CASSLGAGSDQPQHF TGTGCCAGCAGCTTGGGGGCAGGCTCGGATCAGCCCCAGCATTTT TRBJ1-5 NA NA TRBV5-6
CATRGVIWTGEDEGYTF TGTGCCACCAGGGGGGTAATTTGGACAGGGGAGGATGAGGGCTACACCTTC TRBJ1-2 NA TRBD1 TRBV15
CASSLTGVSGYTF TGTGCCAGCAGCTTGACAGGGGTATCTGGCTACACCTTC TRBJ1-2 NA TRBD1 TRBV7-2
CASRTNSLQGPSYNEQFF TGTGCCAGCAGAACCAATTCGCTGCAGGGCCCCTCCTACAATGAGCAGTTCTTC TRBJ2-1 NA NA TRBV9